This T cell receptor beta chain was captured in a study of blood T cell repertoires in COVID-19. Under the authors' procedure: Amplified reference gene primers provided the basis for estimating nucleated cell counts. Sequencing used immunoSEQ multiplex PCR; TCRdb keeps in-frame clones, though not all of them. D and trimming were read from the DNA, whereas the V and J calls and clone size are those reported in that table. The data contain about 190,000 clones, 70% to 90% of them seen just once; the ten biggest clones take up around 4%. The germline V gene encodes CDR1 KGHSY and CDR2 FQNENV. Trimming stripped 4 bases from V and 5 bases from J, with 19 bases between. The CDR3 extends over 16 amino acids.

The chain uses TRBV16 and TRBJ2-3, with D perhaps TRBD1 (6 bases). Sequenced sample: peripheral blood. The receptor was isolated from a woman under 40 with acute or convalescent COVID-19. DNA for the CDR3: TGTGCCAGCAGCCGTTTAGTTCTGGGGGCTAAAGATACGCAGTATTTT. It is translated as CASSRLVLGAKDTQYF.